The rows below give T cell receptor beta chains drawn from one sample of a study of cytomegalovirus exposure and HLA in healthy donors. Profiling relied on immunoSEQ multiplex PCR, and the TCRdb table lists in-frame clones only, not all of them. The sample lists 100,000 to 150,000 clones, 80% occurring once. Sequencing was performed on PBMCs. The receptors shown here come from a man aged 35 to 55 in good health and CMV-seronegative. The CDR3 runs from the conserved cysteine through the conserved F or W. Fields, in order: clone size, D gene, J gene, V gene, CDR3 DNA, CDR3 protein. A D gene is named only where the DNA matches it firmly. A row's size may be missing; if present it is once, few, many or a size class.

-,-,TRBJ1-5,TRBV30,TGTGCCTGGAGTCAGGGGACATTTAGCAATCAGCCCCAGCATTTT,CAWSQGTFSNQPQHF
few,-,TRBJ1-5,TRBV6-5,TGTGCCAGCAGTTCGACAGGACCCAATCAGCCCCAGCATTTT,CASSSTGPNQPQHF
-,TRBD1,TRBJ2-1,TRBV10-3,TGTGCCACCCGGGGGGACAGGGGTTTCGATGAGCAGTTCTTC,CATRGDRGFDEQFF
-,TRBD1,TRBJ1-2,TRBV27,TGTGCCAGCAGCGGGACAGGGATGGGTGGCTACACCTTC,CASSGTGMGGYTF
few,-,TRBJ2-5,TRBV5-1,TGCGCCAGCAGCTTACAGGGTTCACGTCCCCAAGAGACCCAGTACTTC,CASSLQGSRPQETQYF
once,-,TRBJ2-2,TRBV23-1,TGCGCCACCATTCCATCCGGCAGGGGGAACACCGGGGAGCTGTTTTTT,CATIPSGRGNTGELFF
-,-,TRBJ2-3,TRBV7-2,TGTGCCAGCAGCTTGACCAGGGGGGCAGATACGCAGTATTTT,CASSLTRGADTQYF
few,-,TRBJ1-2,TRBV19,TGTGCCAGTAGCCAACAGAAGGTGGGCAGAATTACCTCGTATGGCTACACCTTC,CASSQQKVGRITSYGYTF
-,TRBD1,TRBJ1-4,TRBV30,TGTGCCTGGAGTGAACCGGGACAGGGTAATGAAAAACTGTTTTTT,CAWSEPGQGNEKLFF
-,-,TRBJ2-3,TRBV27,TGTGCCAGCAGACCCGCGAGCACAGATACGCAGTATTTT,CASRPASTDTQYF
-,TRBD2,TRBJ2-7,TRBV5-6,TGTGCCAGCAGCGCGGGGACTAGCTACTACGAGCAGTACTTC,CASSAGTSYYEQYF
-,TRBD1,TRBJ2-7,TRBV27,TGTGCCAGCAGTTTAGGGGACAGATACGAGCAGTACTTC,CASSLGDRYEQYF
-,-,TRBJ2-1,TRBV5-1,TGCGCCAGCAGCCCTACCCTAGCAGAGCAGTTCTTC,CASSPTLAEQFF
-,TRBD1,TRBJ1-4,TRBV18,TGTGCCAGCTCAGCAACCGGGACAGGGGCCGAAAAACTGTTTTTT,CASSATGTGAEKLFF
-,-,TRBJ2-1,TRBV7-6,TGTGCCAGCAGCTCCTACAGGGCCAATGAGCAGTTCTTC,CASSSYRANEQFF
-,TRBD2,TRBJ2-3,TRBV19,TGTGCCAGTAGTATAGATGGTTCTAGCGGGACTAGCACAGATACGCAGTATTTT,CASSIDGSSGTSTDTQYF
-,TRBD1,TRBJ2-7,TRBV5-1,TGCGCCAGCAGCTGGGGGACAGGATCCTACGAGCAGTACTTC,CASSWGTGSYEQYF
-,-,TRBJ1-4,TRBV9,TGTGCCAGCAACGGGGCAACTAATGAAAAACTGTTTTTT,CASNGATNEKLFF
-,TRBD1,TRBJ1-1,TRBV5-1,TGCGCCAGCAGCTTTACAGGGGAGAACACTGAAGCTTTCTTT,CASSFTGENTEAFF
-,TRBD2,TRBJ2-3,TRBV11-2,TGTGCCAGCAGCTTGTATGGGGGGGACACAGATACGCAGTATTTT,CASSLYGGDTDTQYF
-,-,TRBJ2-1,TRBV28,TGTGCCAGCAGTTTATCTGCGGGGTCCTACAATGAGCAGTTCTTC,CASSLSAGSYNEQFF
-,-,TRBJ2-7,TRBV6-1,TGTGCCAGCAGTGAAGCAACGGGTTCCTACGAGCAGTACTTC,CASSEATGSYEQYF
few,TRBD1,TRBJ1-1,TRBV19,TGTGCCAGTAGTCTGGGGACAGGGGGTACTGAAGCTTTCTTT,CASSLGTGGTEAFF
-,-,TRBJ1-6,TRBV30,TGTGCCTGGAGGCAGGATAATTCACCCCTCCACTTT,CAWRQDNSPLHF
-,TRBD1,TRBJ1-5,TRBV7-9,TGTGCCAGCAGCACGGGACAGGGAAATCAGCCCCAGCATTTT,CASSTGQGNQPQHF
-,-,TRBJ1-4,TRBV9,TGTGCCAGCAGCGCAGAGGCAGGGAATGGTGAAAAACTGTTTTTT,CASSAEAGNGEKLFF
-,-,TRBJ2-2,TRBV7-9,TGTGCCAGCAGCTTAGAGCTCGGGGAGCTGTTTTTT,CASSLELGELFF
-,-,TRBJ1-1,TRBV6-5,TGTGCCAGCAGACCTCCCCGGGGGAGCGCTGAAGCTTTCTTT,CASRPPRGSAEAFF
-,TRBD2,TRBJ2-5,TRBV29-1,TGCAGCGGGAAAAGGGCTAGCGGGAGGGAGGGGACCCAGTACTTC,CSGKRASGREGTQYF
-,-,TRBJ2-7,TRBV2,TGTGCCAGCAGTGGTGGTAGCTACGAGCAGTACTTC,CASSGGSYEQYF
-,-,TRBJ2-3,TRBV10-3,TGTGCCATCAGTGGGCTAGAACGGCATACGCAGTATTTT,CAISGLERHTQYF
-,TRBD1,TRBJ1-4,TRBV6-1,TGTGCCAGCAGTAGCTCAGGGGGCTTCAATGAAAAACTGTTTTTT,CASSSSGGFNEKLFF
once,TRBD1,TRBJ1-3,TRBV7-2,TGTGCCAGCAGCTTAAGGGGGCTTGGAAACACCATATATTTT,CASSLRGLGNTIYF
-,-,TRBJ2-1,TRBV29-1,TGCAGCGTTGAAGGGCGGGGGCCCTACAATGAGCAGTTCTTC,CSVEGRGPYNEQFF
-,TRBD1,TRBJ2-5,TRBV2,TGTGCCAGCAGGCCGGGACAGGAGACCCAGTACTTC,CASRPGQETQYF
-,TRBD2,TRBJ2-7,TRBV27,TGTGCCAGCAGTTTATCGGGGACTAGCGGGAGTTACGAGCAGTACTTC,CASSLSGTSGSYEQYF
-,TRBD1,TRBJ1-3,TRBV5-4,TGTGCCAGCAGCTTGGAGACAGGGACTGGAAACACCATATATTTT,CASSLETGTGNTIYF
-,TRBD1,TRBJ2-3,TRBV7-6,TGTGCCAGCAGCTTGGGACAGTCCACAGATACGCAGTATTTT,CASSLGQSTDTQYF
-,TRBD2,TRBJ2-7,TRBV29-1,TGCAGCGCAAGAACCGGGACTAGCTCATCCTACGAGCAGTACTTC,CSARTGTSSSYEQYF
-,TRBD1,TRBJ2-7,TRBV13,TGTGCCAGCAGCTTACCCGGGACAGGGATATACGAGCAGTACTTC,CASSLPGTGIYEQYF
-,TRBD1,TRBJ1-2,TRBV30,TGTGCCTGGAAACCCCGGGACAGGGATGGGTATGGCTACACCTTC,CAWKPRDRDGYGYTF
-,-,TRBJ2-1,TRBV18,TGTGCCAGCTCACCCCTGACAGGGAGGAAGGTGAATGAGCAGTTCTTC,CASSPLTGRKVNEQFF
-,TRBD2,TRBJ2-7,TRBV29-1,TGCAGCGCTAGCGGGAGGCTCTCCTACGAGCAGTACTTC,CSASGRLSYEQYF
-,TRBD2,TRBJ2-3,TRBV5-6,TGTGCCAGCAGCTCTAGCGGGGGGGCGGGTGATACGCAGTATTTT,CASSSSGGAGDTQYF
once,-,TRBJ1-3,TRBV18,TGTGCCAGCTCACCATCGCAGGGTACGGGAAACACCATATATTTT,CASSPSQGTGNTIYF
once,TRBD2,TRBJ2-2,TRBV10-3,TGTGCCATCGCCGGGACTAGCTCACCCGGGGAGCTGTTTTTT,CAIAGTSSPGELFF
-,-,TRBJ2-2,TRBV28,TGTGCCAGCAGTACCACTACCGGGGTTCTTTCCGGGGAGCTGTTTTTT,CASSTTTGVLSGELFF